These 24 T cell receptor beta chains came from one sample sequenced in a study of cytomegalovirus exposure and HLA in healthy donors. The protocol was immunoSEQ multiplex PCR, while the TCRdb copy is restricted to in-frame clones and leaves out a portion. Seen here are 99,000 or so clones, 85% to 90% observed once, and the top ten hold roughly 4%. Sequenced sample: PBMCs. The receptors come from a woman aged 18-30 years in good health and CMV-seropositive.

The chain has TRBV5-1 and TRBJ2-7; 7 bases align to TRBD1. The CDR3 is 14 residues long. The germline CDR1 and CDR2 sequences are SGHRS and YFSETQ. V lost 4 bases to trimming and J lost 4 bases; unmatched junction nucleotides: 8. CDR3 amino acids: CASSPDRNRYEQYF. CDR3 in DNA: TGCGCCAGCAGCCCGGACAGGAATAGGTACGAGCAGTACTTC. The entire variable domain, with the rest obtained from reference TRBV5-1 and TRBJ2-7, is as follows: KAGVTQTPRYLIKTRGQQVTLSCSPISGHRSVSWYQQTPGQGLQFLFEYFSETQRNKGNFPGRFSGRQFSNSRSEMNVSTLELGDSALYLCASSPDRNRYEQYFGPGTRLTVT.

The CDR3 DNA reads as TGTGCCAGCAGCTCTAGGGGGGGAAACTACGAGCAGTACTTC. It encodes CASSSRGGNYEQYF. This rearrangement joins TRBV11-1 to TRBJ2-7; D is possibly TRBD2 (7 bases). This CDR3 is 14 amino acids long. The V gene lost 4 bases and the J gene lost 3 bases, with 13 bases spanning the gap. The V gene's germline CDR1 is SGHAT and CDR2 FQDESV (reference sequence). Together with reference TRBV11-1 and TRBJ2-7, the CDR3 gives the full variable domain: EAEVAQSPRYKITEKSQAVAFWCDPISGHATLYWYRQILGQGPELLVQFQDESVVDDSQLPKDRFSAERLKGVDSTLKIQPAELGDSAMYLCASSSRGGNYEQYFGPGTRLTVT.

Here the CDR3 DNA reads TGTGCCAGCAGCTTAGGGCTCAGGGGACGGGGACTAAGGAATCAGCCCCAGCATTTT. As protein: CASSLGLRGRGLRNQPQHF. The chain combines TRBV7-2 with TRBJ1-5; D perhaps matches TRBD1 (6 bases). The CDR3 has 19 amino acids. Germline V gene data show CDR1 as SGHTA and CDR2 as FQGNSA. The ends were cut back, 1 base at V and 4 bases at J, with 23 bases in the middle.

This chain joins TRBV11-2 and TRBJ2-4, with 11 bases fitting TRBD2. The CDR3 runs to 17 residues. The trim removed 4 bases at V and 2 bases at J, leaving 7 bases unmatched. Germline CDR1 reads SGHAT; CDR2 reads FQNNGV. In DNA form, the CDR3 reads TGTGCCAGCAGCTATCCCGGGACTAGCGGAACCAAAAACATTCAGTACTTC. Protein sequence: CASSYPGTSGTKNIQYF.

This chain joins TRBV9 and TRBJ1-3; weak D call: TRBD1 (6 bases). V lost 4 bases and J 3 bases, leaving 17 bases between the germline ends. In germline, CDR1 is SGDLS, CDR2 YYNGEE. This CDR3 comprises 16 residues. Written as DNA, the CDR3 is TGTGCCAGCAGCCCCCGGAACAGGGTGGGTGGAAACACCATATATTTT. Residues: CASSPRNRVGGNTIYF.

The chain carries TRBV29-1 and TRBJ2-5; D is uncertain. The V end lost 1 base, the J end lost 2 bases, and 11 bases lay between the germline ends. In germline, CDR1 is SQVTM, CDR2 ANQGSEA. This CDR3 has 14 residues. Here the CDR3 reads CSVEGAPPQETQYF. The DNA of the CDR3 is TGCAGCGTTGAAGGGGCTCCACCTCAAGAGACCCAGTACTTC.

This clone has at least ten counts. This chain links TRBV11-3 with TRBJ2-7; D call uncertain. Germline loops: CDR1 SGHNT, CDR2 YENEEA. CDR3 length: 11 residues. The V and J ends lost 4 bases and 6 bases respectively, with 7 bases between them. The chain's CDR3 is CASSSSGEQYF. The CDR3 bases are TGTGCCAGCAGCTCCTCGGGCGAGCAGTACTTC. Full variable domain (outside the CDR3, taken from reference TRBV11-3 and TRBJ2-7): EAGVVQSPRYKIIEKKQPVAFWCNPISGHNTLYWYLQNLGQGPELLIRYENEEAVDDSQLPKDRFSAERLKGVDSTLKIQPAELGDSAVYLCASSSSGEQYFGPGTRLTVT.

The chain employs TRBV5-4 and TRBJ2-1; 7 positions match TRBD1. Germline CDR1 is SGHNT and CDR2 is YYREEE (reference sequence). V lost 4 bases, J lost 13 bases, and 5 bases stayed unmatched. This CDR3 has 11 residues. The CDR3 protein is CASSTRDSQFF. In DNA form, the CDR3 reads TGTGCCAGCAGCACCCGGGACAGTCAGTTCTTC.

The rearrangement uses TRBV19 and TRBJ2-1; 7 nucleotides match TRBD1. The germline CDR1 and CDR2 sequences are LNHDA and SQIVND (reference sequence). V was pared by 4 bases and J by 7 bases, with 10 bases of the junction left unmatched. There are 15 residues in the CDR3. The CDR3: CASSSTGTARNEQFF. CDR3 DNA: TGTGCCAGTAGTAGCACCGGGACAGCTCGGAATGAGCAGTTCTTC.

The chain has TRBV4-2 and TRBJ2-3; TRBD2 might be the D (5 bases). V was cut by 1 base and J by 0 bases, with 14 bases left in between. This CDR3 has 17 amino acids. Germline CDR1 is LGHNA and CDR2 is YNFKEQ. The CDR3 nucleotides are TGTGCCAGCAGCCAAGGAGGGCGCGGAACTAGCACAGATACGCAGTATTTT. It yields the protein CASSQGGRGTSTDTQYF.

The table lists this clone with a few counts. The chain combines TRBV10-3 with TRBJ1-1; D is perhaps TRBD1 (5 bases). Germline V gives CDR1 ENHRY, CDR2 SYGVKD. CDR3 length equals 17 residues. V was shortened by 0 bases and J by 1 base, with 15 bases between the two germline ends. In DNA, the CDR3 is TGTGCCATCAGTGAGTCTCGCCGGGCCCAGGGGAACACTGAAGCTTTCTTT. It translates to CAISESRRAQGNTEAFF.

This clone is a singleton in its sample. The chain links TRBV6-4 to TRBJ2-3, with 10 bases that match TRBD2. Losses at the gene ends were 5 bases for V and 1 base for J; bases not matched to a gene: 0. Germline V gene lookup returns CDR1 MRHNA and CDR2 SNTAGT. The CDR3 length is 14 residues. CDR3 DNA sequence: TGTGCCAGCAGTCTAGCGGGAGGCACAGATACGCAGTATTTT. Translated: CASSLAGGTDTQYF.

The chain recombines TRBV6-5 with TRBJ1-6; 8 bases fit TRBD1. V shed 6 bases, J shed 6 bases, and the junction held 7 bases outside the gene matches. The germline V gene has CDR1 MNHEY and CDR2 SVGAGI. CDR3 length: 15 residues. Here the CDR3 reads CASRPDRGINSPLHF. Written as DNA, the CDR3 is TGTGCCAGCAGGCCCGACAGGGGTATTAATTCACCCCTCCACTTT.

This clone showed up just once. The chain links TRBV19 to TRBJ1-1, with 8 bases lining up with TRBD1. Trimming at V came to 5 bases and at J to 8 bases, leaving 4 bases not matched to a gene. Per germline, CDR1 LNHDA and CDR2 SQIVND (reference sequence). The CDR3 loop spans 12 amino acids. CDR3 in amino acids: CASSLRDREAFF. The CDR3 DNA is TGTGCCAGTAGTCTTCGGGACAGGGAAGCTTTCTTT.

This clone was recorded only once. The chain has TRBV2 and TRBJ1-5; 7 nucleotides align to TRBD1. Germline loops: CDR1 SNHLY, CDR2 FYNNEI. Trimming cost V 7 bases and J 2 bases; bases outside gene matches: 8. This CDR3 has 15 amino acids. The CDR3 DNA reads TGTGCCAGCAAACCAACAGGGGCACGCAATCAGCCCCAGCATTTT. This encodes CASKPTGARNQPQHF.

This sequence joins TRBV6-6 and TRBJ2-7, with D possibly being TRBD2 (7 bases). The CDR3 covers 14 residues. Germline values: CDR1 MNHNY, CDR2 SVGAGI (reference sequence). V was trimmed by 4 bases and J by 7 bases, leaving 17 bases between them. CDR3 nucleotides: TGTGCCAGCAGTTTTCTGGGGGGGCTAGGGGAGCAGTACTTC. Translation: CASSFLGGLGEQYF.

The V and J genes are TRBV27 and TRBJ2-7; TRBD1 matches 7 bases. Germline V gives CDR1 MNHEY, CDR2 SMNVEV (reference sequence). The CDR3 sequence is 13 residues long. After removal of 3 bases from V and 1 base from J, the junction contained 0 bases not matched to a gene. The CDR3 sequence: CASSLGQSYEQYF. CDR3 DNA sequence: TGTGCCAGCAGTTTGGGACAGTCCTACGAGCAGTACTTC.

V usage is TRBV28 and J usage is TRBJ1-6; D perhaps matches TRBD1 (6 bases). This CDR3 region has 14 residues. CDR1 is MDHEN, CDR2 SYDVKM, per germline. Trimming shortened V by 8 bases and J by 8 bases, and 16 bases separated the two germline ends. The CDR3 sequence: CASRPQGWDSPLHF. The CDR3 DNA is TGTGCCAGCCGTCCACAGGGCTGGGATTCACCCCTCCACTTT.

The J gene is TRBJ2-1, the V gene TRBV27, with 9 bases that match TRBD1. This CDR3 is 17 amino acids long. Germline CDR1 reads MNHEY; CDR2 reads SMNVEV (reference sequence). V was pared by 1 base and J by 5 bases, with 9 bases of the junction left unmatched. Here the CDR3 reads CASSLLVTGGVDNEQFF. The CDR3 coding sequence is TGTGCCAGCAGTTTATTAGTCACAGGGGGCGTGGACAATGAGCAGTTCTTC.

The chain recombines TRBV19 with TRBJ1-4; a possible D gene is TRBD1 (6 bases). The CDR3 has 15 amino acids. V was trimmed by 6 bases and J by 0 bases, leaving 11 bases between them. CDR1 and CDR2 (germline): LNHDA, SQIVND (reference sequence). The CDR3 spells CASRNGQTTNEKLFF. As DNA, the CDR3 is TGTGCCAGTAGAAACGGACAGACAACTAATGAAAAACTGTTTTTT. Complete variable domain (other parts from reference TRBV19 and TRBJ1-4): DGGITQSPKYLFRKEGQNVTLSCEQNLNHDAMYWYRQDPGQGLRLIYYSQIVNDFQKGDIAEGYSVSREKKESFPLTVTSAQKNPTAFYLCASRNGQTTNEKLFFGSGTQLSVL.

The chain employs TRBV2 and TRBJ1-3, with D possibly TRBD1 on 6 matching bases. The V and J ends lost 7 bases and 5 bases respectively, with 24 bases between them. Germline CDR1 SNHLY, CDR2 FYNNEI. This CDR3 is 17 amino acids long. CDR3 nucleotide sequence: TGTGCCAGCATCCGACGGGAAGGGGGTAATTTTAGAAACACCATATATTTT. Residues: CASIRREGGNFRNTIYF. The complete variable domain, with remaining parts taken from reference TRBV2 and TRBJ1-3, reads EPEVTQTPSHQVTQMGQEVILRCVPISNHLYFYWYRQILGQKVEFLVSFYNNEISEKSEIFDDQFSVERPDGSNFTLKIRSTKLEDSAMYFCASIRREGGNFRNTIYFGEGSWLTVV.

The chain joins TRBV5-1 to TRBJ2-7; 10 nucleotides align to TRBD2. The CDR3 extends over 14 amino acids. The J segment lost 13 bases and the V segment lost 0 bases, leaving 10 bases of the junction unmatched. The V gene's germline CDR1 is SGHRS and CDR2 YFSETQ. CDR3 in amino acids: CASSLVGLAGVQYF. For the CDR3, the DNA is TGCGCCAGCAGCTTGGTAGGGCTAGCGGGAGTGCAATACTTC.

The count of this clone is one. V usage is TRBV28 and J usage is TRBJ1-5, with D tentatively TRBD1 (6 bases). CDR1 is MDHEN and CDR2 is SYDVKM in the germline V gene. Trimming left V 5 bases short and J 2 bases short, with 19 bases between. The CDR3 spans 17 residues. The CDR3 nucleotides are TGTGCCAGCAGTGCCCTTAACAGGGTTGGGGGCAATCAGCCCCAGCATTTT. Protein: CASSALNRVGGNQPQHF.

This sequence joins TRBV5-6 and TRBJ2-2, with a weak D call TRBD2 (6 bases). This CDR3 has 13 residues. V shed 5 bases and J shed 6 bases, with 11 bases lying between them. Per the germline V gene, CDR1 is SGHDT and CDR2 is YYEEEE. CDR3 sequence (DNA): TGTGCCAGCAGGTCGGGACTGCCCGGGGAGCTGTTTTTT. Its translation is CASRSGLPGELFF. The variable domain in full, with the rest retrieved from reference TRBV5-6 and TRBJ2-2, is DAGVTQSPTHLIKTRGQQVTLRCSPKSGHDTVSWYQQALGQGPQFIFQYYEEEERQRGNFPDRFSGHQFPNYSSELNVNALLLGDSALYLCASRSGLPGELFFGEGSRLTVL.